This TCR beta chain was sequenced for a study of T cells in Graves' hyperthyroidism and ophthalmopathy. Uncontrolled infection, other autoimmune disease, pregnancy or lactation led to exclusion. Diagnoses rested on clinical symptoms, serum thyroxine and TRAb, thyroid ultrasound and orbital computed tomography. In germline, CDR1 is MNHEY, CDR2 SMNVEV (reference sequence). J lost 4 bases, V lost 6 bases, and 7 bases had no gene match. This CDR3 spans 17 amino acids. Researchers took RNA transcripts and amplified the TCR beta CDR3 regions from them. Researchers ran a first-round RT-PCR on the TCR CDR3 using the HTBI primer set. Each CDR3 protein gets one entry after TCRdb re-called the multiplex PCR reads with MiXCR. The sample includes some 700,000 distinct CDR3 sequences, 15% to 20% of them seen just once.

This sequence joins TRBV27 and TRBJ2-6; 12 bases align to TRBD1. This sequence originates from a man aged 50-60 years with Graves' hyperthyroidism. The source material was blood. CDR3 DNA sequence: TGTGCCAGCAGCCGAGGGACAGGGGGCGACGGGGCCAACGTCCTGACTTTC. Protein sequence: CASSRGTGGDGANVLTF.